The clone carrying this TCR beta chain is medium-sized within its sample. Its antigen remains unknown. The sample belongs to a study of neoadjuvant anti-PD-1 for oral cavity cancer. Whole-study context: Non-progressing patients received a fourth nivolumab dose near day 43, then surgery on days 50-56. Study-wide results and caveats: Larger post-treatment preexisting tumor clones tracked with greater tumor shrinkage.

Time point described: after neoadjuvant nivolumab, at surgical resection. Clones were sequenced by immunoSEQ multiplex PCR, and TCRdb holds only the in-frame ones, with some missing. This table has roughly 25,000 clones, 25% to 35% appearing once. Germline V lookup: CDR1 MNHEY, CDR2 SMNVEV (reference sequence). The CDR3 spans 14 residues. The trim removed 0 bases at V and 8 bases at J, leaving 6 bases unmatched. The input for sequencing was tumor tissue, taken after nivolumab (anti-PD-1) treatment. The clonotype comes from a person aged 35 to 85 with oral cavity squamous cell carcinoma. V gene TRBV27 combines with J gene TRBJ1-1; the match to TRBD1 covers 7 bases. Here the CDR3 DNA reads TGTGCCAGCAGTTTATCGACAGGGAGGGTAGAAGCTTTCTTT. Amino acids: CASSLSTGRVEAFF.